These T cell receptor beta chains were read from a single sample in a study of T cells in Graves' hyperthyroidism and ophthalmopathy. TCRdb processed the multiplex PCR reads anew with MiXCR; each CDR3 protein has one entry. The sample records about 740,000 distinct CDR3 sequences, roughly 15% being singletons. The material sequenced was blood. The receptors were gathered from a woman aged 18 to 35 with Graves' hyperthyroidism. The CDR3 runs from the conserved cysteine through the conserved F or W. Fields, in order: V gene, clone size, J gene, D gene, CDR3 protein, CDR3 DNA. A D gene is named only where the DNA matches it firmly. Clone size appears in some rows only: once, few, many, or a class for an expanded clone.

TRBV27	.	TRBJ2-4	.	CASSFNPRGSNIQYF	TGTGCCAGCAGTTTTAATCCTCGGGGATCGAACATTCAGTACTTC
TRBV3-1	many	TRBJ2-1	TRBD2	CASSQDRLGLAVSSYNEQFF	TGTGCCAGCAGCCAAGATAGGTTGGGACTAGCCGTAAGCTCCTACAATGAGCAGTTCTTC
TRBV6-2/TRBV6-3	.	TRBJ1-4	.	CASSPPGRGEKLFF	TGTGCCAGCAGTCCCCCGGGGAGGGGTGAAAAACTGTTTTTT
TRBV29-1	few	TRBJ2-1	.	CSVVTRVSYNEQFF	TGCAGCGTCGTAACTAGAGTCTCCTACAATGAGCAGTTCTTC
TRBV6-1	few	TRBJ2-7	TRBD2	CASSARAGSPYEQYF	TGTGCCAGCAGTGCCCGAGCGGGATCCCCCTACGAGCAGTACTTC
TRBV6-1	.	TRBJ2-7	TRBD1	CASEDRASYEQYF	TGTGCCAGCGAGGACAGGGCCTCCTACGAGCAGTACTTC
TRBV2	.	TRBJ2-2	.	CASRVTEELFF	TGTGCCAGCAGGGTGACAGAAGAGCTGTTTTTT
TRBV30	few	TRBJ2-1	.	CAWSPRTILDYNEQFF	TGTGCCTGGAGTCCCCGGACAATCCTAGACTACAATGAGCAGTTCTTC
TRBV6-1	.	TRBJ1-5	TRBD1	CASSPTGRYQPQHF	TGTGCCAGCAGTCCGACAGGGCGATATCAGCCCCAGCATTTT
TRBV14	many	TRBJ2-1	.	CASSQRDRSGQFF	TGTGCCAGCAGCCAACGCGACAGGTCGGGGCAGTTCTTC
TRBV9	few	TRBJ2-1	.	CASSDSGGYNEQFF	TGTGCCAGCAGCGATAGCGGCGGGTACAATGAGCAGTTCTTC
TRBV7-2	.	TRBJ1-2	TRBD1	CASSFGTVDNGYTF	TGTGCCAGCAGCTTCGGGACAGTAGATAATGGCTACACCTTC
TRBV7-2	.	TRBJ2-2	.	CASSFQLGQQGGKLFF	TGTGCCAGCAGCTTTCAACTCGGACAGCAGGGCGGGAAGCTGTTTTTT
TRBV10-2	.	TRBJ2-5	.	CASSESGLGQETQYF	TGCGCCAGCAGTGAGTCGGGACTGGGCCAAGAGACCCAGTACTTC
TRBV29-1	.	TRBJ2-1	.	CSVLSKLYNEQFF	TGCAGCGTTCTATCAAAACTCTACAATGAGCAGTTCTTC
TRBV30	few	TRBJ1-1	.	CAWSGSENTEAFF	TGTGCCTGGAGCGGTTCGGAGAACACTGAAGCTTTCTTT
TRBV18	many	TRBJ2-1	TRBD2	CASSAGLASDEQFF	TGTGCCAGCTCAGCCGGACTAGCATCCGATGAGCAGTTCTTC
TRBV4-3	few	TRBJ1-1	TRBD1	CASSHTAGGTEAFF	TGCGCCAGCAGCCACACCGCAGGGGGGACTGAAGCTTTCTTT
TRBV29-1	.	TRBJ2-7	TRBD1	CSGMITGTGAYEQYF	TGCAGCGGGATGATCACCGGGACAGGGGCCTACGAGCAGTACTTC
TRBV2	many	TRBJ1-1	.	CASRPLYGRAFF	TGTGCCAGCAGGCCACTCTACGGACGGGCTTTCTTT
TRBV20-1	few	TRBJ1-5	.	CSAREGGDQPQHF	TGCAGTGCTAGGGAGGGAGGGGATCAGCCCCAGCATTTT
TRBV20-1	many	TRBJ1-1	.	CSARDPTGRTEAFF	TGCAGTGCTAGAGACCCTACAGGGCGAACTGAAGCTTTCTTT
TRBV27	many	TRBJ2-1	.	CASSLFSSGANEQFF	TGTGCCAGCAGTCTCTTTAGCTCTGGAGCAAATGAGCAGTTCTTC
TRBV20-1	many	TRBJ2-7	.	CSAKSPPYSEQYF	TGCAGTGCAAAGAGTCCTCCCTACTCAGAGCAGTACTTC
TRBV11-2	.	TRBJ2-2	TRBD2	CASSLASGRAHGELFF	TGTGCCAGCAGCTTAGCTAGCGGGAGGGCTCACGGGGAGCTGTTTTTT
TRBV11-2	many	TRBJ2-5	TRBD2	CASSSGGISGTETQYF	TGTGCCAGCAGCTCCGGGGGGATTAGCGGGACAGAGACCCAGTACTTC
TRBV18	many	TRBJ2-3	.	CASSPPRRDTQYF	TGTGCCAGCTCACCACCTCGGCGGGATACGCAGTATTTT
TRBV28	many	TRBJ1-1	TRBD1	CASRRDSGNTEAFF	TGTGCCAGCAGGCGGGACAGTGGGAACACTGAAGCTTTCTTT
TRBV7-9	.	TRBJ2-7	.	CASSLESGYEQYF	TGTGCCAGCAGCTTAGAGTCTGGTTACGAGCAGTACTTC